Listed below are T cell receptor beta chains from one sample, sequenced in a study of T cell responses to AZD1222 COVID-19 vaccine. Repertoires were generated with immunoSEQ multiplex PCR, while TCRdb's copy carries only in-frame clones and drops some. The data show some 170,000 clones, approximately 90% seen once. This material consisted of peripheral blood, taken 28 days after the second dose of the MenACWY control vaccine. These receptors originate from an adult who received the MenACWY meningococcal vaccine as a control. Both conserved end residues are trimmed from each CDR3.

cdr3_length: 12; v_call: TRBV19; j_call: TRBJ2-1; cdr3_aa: ASSMDGTYNEQF
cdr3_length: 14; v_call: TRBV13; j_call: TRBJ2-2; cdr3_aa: ASSLTRQTNTGELF
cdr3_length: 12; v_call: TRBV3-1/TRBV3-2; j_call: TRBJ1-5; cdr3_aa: ASSPGTFGQPQH
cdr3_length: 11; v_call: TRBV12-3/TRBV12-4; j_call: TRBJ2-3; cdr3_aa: ASSIQGADTQY
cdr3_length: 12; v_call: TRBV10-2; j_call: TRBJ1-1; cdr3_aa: ASRGGVRNTEAF
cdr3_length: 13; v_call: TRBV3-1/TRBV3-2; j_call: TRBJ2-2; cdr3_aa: ASSPGQVISGELF
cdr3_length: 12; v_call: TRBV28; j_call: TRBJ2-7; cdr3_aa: ASSAIGLVDEQY
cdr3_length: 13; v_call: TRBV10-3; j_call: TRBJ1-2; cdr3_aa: AISESPQINYGYT
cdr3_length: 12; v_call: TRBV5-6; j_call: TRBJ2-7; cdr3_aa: ASSLAKGSYEQY
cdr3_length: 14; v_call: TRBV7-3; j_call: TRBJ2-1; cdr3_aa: ASSLGRGSSYNEQF
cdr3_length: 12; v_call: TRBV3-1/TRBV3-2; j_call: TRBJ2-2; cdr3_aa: ASSQDHGQRELF
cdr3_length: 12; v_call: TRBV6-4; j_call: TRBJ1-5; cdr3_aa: ASSADYSNQPQH
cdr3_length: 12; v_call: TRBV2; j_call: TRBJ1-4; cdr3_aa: ASSEGHSNEKLF
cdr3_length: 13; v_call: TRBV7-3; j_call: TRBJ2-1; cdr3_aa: ASSLGRVAYNEQF
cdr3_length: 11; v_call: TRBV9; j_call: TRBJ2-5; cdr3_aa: ASSGASRETQY
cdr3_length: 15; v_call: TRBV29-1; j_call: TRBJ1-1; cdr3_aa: SGGWATVGRLNTEAF
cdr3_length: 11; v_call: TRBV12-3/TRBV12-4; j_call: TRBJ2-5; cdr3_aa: ASRRTGQETQY
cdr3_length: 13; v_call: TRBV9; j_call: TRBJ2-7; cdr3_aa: ASSVEGSGIYEQY
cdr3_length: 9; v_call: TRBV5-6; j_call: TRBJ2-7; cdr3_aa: ASSLANEQY
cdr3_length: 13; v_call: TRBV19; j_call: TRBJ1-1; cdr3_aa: ASSDTGAPGTEAF
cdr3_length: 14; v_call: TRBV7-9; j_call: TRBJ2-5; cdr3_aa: ASSLTGTLFQETQY
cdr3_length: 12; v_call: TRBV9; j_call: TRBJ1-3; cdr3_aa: ASSPGVAGNTIY
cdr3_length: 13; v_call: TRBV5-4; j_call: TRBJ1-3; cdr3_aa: ASSKDRGRGNTIY
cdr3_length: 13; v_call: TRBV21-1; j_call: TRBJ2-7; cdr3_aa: ASPRGSGGFYEQY
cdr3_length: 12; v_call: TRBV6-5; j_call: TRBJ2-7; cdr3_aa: ASSSIGVPMGQY
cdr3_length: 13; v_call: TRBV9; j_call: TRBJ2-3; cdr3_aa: ASSVEGARTDTQY
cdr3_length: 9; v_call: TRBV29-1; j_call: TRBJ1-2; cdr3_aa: SVEGSHGYT
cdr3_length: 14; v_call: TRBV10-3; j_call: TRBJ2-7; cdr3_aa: AIRRSGPQTTYEQY
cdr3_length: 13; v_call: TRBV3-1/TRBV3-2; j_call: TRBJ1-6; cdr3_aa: ASSHVSGGWSPLH
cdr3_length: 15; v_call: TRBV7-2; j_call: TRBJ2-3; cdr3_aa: ASTLGVGGGSTDTQY
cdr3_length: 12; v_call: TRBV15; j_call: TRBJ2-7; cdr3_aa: ATSRDPDSYEQY
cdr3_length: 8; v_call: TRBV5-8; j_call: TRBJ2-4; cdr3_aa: ASRLNIQY
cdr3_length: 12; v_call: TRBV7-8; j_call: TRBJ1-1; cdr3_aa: ASSRGTGHTEAF
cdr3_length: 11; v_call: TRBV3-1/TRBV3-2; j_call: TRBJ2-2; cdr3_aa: ASSQDVAGELF
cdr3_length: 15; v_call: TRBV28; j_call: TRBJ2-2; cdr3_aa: ASSLQGLAANTGELF
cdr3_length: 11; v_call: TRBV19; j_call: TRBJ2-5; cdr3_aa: ASSIRQGETQY
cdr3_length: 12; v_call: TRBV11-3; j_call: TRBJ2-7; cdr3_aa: ASSSGTGAYEQY
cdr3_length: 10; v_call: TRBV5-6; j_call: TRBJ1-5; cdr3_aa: ASSPPGGPQH
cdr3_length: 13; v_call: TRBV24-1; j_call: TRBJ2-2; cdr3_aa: ATSDSLGRTGELF
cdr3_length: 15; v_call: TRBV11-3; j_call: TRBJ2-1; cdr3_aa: ASSLGQETSGYNEQF
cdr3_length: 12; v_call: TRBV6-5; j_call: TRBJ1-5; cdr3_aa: ASSYSGITQPQH
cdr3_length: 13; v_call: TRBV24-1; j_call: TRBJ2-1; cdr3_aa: ATSDHSGGGGEQF
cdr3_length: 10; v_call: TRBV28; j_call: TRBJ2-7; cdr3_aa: ASSLSGSEQY
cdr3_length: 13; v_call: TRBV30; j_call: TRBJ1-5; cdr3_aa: AWSASRGRKQPQH
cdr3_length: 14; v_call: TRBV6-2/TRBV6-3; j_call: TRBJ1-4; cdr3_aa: ASSYHGQTSNEKLF
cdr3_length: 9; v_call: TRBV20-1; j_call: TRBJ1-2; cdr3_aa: SAGEELSYT
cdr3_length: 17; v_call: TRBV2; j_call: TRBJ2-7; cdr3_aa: ASSAGTGGTGSALYEQY
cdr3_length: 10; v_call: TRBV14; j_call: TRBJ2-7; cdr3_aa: ASSPGANKQY
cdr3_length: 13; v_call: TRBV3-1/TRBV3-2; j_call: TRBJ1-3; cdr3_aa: ASSQARGIGNTIY
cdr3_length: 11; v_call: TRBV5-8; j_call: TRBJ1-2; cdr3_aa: ASSLQGAHGYT
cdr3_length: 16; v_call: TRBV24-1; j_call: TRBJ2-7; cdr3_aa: ATSDWGRPRQRSYEQY
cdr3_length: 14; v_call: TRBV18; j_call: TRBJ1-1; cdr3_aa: ASSPPSRALGAEAF
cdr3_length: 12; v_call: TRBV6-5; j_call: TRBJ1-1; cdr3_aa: ASSKTGLNTEAF
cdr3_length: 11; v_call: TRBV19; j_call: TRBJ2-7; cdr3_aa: ASSLDRGYEQY
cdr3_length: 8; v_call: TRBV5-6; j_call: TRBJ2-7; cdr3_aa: ASPSDEQY
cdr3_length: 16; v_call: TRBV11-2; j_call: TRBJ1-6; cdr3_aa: ASAPFRGTGGRGSPLH
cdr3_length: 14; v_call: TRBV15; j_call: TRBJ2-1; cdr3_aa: ATSRAVADPYNEQF
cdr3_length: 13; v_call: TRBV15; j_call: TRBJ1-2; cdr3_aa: ATSPADSPGYGYT
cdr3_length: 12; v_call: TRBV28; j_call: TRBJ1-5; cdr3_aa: ASSLGIGNQPQH
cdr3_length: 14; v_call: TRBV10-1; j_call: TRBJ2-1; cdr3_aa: ASSESGPSSYNEQF